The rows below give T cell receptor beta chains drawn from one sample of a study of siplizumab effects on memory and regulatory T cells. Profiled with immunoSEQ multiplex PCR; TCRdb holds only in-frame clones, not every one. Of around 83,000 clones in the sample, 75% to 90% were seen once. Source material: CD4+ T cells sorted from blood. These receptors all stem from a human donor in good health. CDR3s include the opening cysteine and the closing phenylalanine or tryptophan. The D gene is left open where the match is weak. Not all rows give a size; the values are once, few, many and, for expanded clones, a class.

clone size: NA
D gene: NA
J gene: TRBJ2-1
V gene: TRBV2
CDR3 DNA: TGTGCCAGCAGAATAAGGAGGGACAATGAGCAGTTCTTC
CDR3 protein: CASRIRRDNEQFF

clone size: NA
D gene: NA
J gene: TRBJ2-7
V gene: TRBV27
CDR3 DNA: TGTGCCAGCAGTTTTCTAACATTCTACGAGCAGTACTTC
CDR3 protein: CASSFLTFYEQYF

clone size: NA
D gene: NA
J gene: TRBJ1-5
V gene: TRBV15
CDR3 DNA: TGTGCCACCAGCAGAGATGGGGGGGCGAGGCAGCCCCAGCATTTT
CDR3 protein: CATSRDGGARQPQHF

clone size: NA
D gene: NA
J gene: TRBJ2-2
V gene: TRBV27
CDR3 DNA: TGTGCCAGCACCCCGGTGGGGACCGAGAACACCGGGGAGCTGTTTTTT
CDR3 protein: CASTPVGTENTGELFF

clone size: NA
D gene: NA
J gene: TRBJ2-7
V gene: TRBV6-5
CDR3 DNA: TGTGCCAGCAGTGGTGGGACTGTCTACGAGCAGTACTTC
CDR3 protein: CASSGGTVYEQYF

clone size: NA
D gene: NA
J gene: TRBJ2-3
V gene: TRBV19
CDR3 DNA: TGTGCCAGCAAAAGTCTTAGCACAGATACGCAGTATTTT
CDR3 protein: CASKSLSTDTQYF

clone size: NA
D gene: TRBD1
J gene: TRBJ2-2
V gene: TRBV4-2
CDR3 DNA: TGTGCCAGCAGCCAAGGTATCGGACAGGAAAACACCGGGGAGCTGTTTTTT
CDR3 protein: CASSQGIGQENTGELFF

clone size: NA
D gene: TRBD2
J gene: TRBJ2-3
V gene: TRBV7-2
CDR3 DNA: TGTGCCAGCAGCAACAACCTGGGATTAGCGGGATACACAGATACGCAGTATTTT
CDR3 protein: CASSNNLGLAGYTDTQYF

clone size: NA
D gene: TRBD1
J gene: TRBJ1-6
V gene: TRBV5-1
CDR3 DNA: TGCGCCAGCAGCTTGGCCCCGACAGGGGTGGAAGGGTCCCTCCACTTT
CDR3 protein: CASSLAPTGVEGSLHF

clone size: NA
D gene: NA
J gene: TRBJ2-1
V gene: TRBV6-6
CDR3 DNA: TGTGCGATCAAATCCGATGGGGTCAATGAGCAGTTCTTC
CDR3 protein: CAIKSDGVNEQFF

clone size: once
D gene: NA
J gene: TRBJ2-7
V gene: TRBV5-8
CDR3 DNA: TGTGCCAGCAGCTTGGCCCCTCGGACAGCCTACGAGCAGTACTTC
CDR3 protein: CASSLAPRTAYEQYF

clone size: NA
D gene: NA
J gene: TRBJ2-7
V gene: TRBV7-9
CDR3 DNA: TGTGCCAGCAGTTCCGTCGCCCACGAGCAGTACTTC
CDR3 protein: CASSSVAHEQYF

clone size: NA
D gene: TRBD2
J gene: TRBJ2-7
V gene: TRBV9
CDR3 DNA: TGTGCCAGCAGCGTAGGGGTAGCGGGAGATTACGAGCAGTACTTC
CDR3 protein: CASSVGVAGDYEQYF

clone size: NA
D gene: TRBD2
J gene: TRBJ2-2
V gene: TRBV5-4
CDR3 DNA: TGTGCCAGCACCCCCCCGGGAGGGCCCCCCGGGGAGCTGTTTTTT
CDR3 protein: CASTPPGGPPGELFF

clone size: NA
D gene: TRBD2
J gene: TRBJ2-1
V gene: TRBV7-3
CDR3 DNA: TGTGCCAGCAGCCCGGGACTAGCCAGGAATGAGCAGTTCTTC
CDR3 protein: CASSPGLARNEQFF

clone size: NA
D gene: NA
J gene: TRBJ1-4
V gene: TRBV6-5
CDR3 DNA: TGTGCCAGCAAGGGGGCAACTAATGAAAAACTGTTTTTT
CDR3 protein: CASKGATNEKLFF

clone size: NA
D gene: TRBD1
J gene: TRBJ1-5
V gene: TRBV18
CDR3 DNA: TGTGCCAGCTCACCATTCAGGGGGGATCAGCCCCAGCATTTT
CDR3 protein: CASSPFRGDQPQHF

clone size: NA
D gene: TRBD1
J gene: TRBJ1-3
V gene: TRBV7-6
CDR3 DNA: TGTGCCAGCAGCTTAGCGGGGACAGTCTCTGGAAACACCATATATTTT
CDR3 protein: CASSLAGTVSGNTIYF

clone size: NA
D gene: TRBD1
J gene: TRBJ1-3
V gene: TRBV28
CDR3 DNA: TGTGCCAGTAAACCAGGGGGGACAGGCTCTGGAAACACCATATATTTT
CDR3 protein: CASKPGGTGSGNTIYF

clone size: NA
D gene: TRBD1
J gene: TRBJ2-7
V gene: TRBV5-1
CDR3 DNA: TGCGCCAGCAGCGTGGGACAGGGAGGTTACTACGAGCAGTACTTC
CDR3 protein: CASSVGQGGYYEQYF

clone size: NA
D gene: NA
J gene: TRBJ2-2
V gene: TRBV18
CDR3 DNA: TGTGCCAGCTCACCACCGGCAGGGAACACCGGGGAGCTGTTTTTT
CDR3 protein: CASSPPAGNTGELFF

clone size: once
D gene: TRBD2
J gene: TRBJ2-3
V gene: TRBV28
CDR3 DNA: TGTGCCAGCAGTAGGGCTAGCGGCAGGACGTATACGCAGTATTTT
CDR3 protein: CASSRASGRTYTQYF

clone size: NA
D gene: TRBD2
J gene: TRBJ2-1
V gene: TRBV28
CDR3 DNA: TGTGCCAGCAGTTCCCTCGTAGGAGCGGGAGTACGAGTGGAGCAGTTCTTC
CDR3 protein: CASSSLVGAGVRVEQFF

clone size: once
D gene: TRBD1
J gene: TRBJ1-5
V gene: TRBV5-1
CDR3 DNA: TGCGCCAGCAGCTTAAATGGACAGGGGGCAGGTCAGCCCCAGCATTTT
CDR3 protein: CASSLNGQGAGQPQHF

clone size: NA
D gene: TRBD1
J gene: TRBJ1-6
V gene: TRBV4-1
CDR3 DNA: TGCGCCAGCAGCCAAGGTTGGGACAGGTATAATTCACCCCTCCACTTT
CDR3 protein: CASSQGWDRYNSPLHF

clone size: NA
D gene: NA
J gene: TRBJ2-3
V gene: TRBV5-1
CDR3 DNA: TGCGCCAGCAGCTTGGGAGATCGCACAGATACGCAGTATTTT
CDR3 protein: CASSLGDRTDTQYF

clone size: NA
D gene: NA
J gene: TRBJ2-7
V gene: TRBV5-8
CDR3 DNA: TGTGCCAGCAGCTTTCGTGGGAGTAACTCCTACGAGCAGTACTTC
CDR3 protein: CASSFRGSNSYEQYF

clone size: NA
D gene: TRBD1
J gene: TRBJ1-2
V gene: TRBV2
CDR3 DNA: TGTGCCAGCAGTAGACAGGGGATGAACTATGGCTACACCTTC
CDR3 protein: CASSRQGMNYGYTF

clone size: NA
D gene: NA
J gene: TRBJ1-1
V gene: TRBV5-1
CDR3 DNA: TGCGCCAGCAGCTTATCAAACACTGAAGCTTTCTTT
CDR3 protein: CASSLSNTEAFF

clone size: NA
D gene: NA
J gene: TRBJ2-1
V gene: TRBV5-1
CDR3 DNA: TGCGCCAGCAGCACGGGACAAACCTACAATGAGCAGTTCTTC
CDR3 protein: CASSTGQTYNEQFF

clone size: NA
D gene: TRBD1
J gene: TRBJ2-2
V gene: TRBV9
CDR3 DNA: TGTGCCAGCACCACAGGACAGGGCCACACCGGGGAGCTGTTTTTT
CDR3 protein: CASTTGQGHTGELFF

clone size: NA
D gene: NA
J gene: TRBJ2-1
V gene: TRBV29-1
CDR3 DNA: TGCAGCGTTGTTGGGCAGACGAACAATGAGCAGTTCTTC
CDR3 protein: CSVVGQTNNEQFF

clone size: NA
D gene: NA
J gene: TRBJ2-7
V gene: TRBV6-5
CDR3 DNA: TGTGCCAGCAGCTCTGACGGGAGCCGACTTGGGCAGTACTTC
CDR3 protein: CASSSDGSRLGQYF

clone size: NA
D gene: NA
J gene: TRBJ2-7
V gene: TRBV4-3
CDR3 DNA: TGCGCCAGCAGCCAAGGGTCCGCCTCGCGCTCCTACGAGCAGTACTTC
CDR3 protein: CASSQGSASRSYEQYF

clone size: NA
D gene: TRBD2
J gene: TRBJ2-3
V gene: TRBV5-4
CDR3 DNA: TGTGCCAGCAGCTTGACGGGAGGAAATACGCAGTATTTT
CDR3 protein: CASSLTGGNTQYF

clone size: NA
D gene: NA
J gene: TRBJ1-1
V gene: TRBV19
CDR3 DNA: TGTGCCAGTAGTACCCCGCTCAGAAGGCGCGTGAACACTGAAGCTTTCTTT
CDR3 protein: CASSTPLRRRVNTEAFF

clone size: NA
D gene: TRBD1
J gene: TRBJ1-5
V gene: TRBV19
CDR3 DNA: TGTGCCAGTAGGGACAGGAACAATCAGCCCCAGCATTTT
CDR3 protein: CASRDRNNQPQHF

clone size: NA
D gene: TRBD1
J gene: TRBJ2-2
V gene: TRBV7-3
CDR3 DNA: TGTGCCAGCAGCTCCTCAGGGGGAAGTAACACCGGGGAGCTGTTTTTT
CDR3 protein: CASSSSGGSNTGELFF

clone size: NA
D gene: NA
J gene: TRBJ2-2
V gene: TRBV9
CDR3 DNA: TGTGCCAGCAGCGTAGAAATTGGGGGAACGAACACCGGGGAGCTGTTTTTT
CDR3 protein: CASSVEIGGTNTGELFF

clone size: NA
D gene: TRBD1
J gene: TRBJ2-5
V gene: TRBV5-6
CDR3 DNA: TGTGCCAGTAACCCCCGCAGGGGGAGAGGGGAGACCCAGTACTTC
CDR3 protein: CASNPRRGRGETQYF

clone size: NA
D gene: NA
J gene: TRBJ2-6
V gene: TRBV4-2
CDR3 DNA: TGTGCCAGCAGCCAAGATCGGAGCTACAACTCTGGGGCCAACGTCCTGACTTTC
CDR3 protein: CASSQDRSYNSGANVLTF

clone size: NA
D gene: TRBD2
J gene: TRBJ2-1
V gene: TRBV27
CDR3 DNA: TGTGCCAGCAGTTCGAGGACTAGCGGTAATGAGCAGTTCTTC
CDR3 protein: CASSSRTSGNEQFF

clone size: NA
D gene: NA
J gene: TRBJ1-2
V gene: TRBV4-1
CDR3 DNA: TGCGCCAGCAGCCAAGACAGGGCTTTGGATGGCTACACCTTC
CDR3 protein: CASSQDRALDGYTF

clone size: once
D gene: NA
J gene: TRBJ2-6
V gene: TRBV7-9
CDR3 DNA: TGTGCCAGCAGGCTAGCCGGGGCCAACGTCCTGACTTTC
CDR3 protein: CASRLAGANVLTF

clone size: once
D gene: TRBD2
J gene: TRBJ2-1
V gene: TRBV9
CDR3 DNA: TGTGCCAGCAGCCCCAGAGCGGGAGTCAGGGATGAGCAGTTCTTC
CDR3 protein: CASSPRAGVRDEQFF

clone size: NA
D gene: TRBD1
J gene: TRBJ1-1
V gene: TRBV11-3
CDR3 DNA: TGTGCCAGCATGTTAAGGACAGGCGGCACTGAAGCTTTCTTT
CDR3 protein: CASMLRTGGTEAFF

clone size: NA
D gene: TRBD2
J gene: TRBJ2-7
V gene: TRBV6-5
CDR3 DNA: TGTGCCAGCAGTGCCTCTAGCGGGAGGATCTACGAGCAGTACTTC
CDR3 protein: CASSASSGRIYEQYF

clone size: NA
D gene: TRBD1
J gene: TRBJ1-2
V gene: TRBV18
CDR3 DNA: TGTGCCAGCTCACCGCGGCCGGGACAGTATGGCTACACCTTC
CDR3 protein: CASSPRPGQYGYTF

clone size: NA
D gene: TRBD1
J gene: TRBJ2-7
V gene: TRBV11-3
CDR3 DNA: TGTGCCAGCAGCTCACCGGGACAGGGAATCAACGAGCAGTACTTC
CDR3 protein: CASSSPGQGINEQYF

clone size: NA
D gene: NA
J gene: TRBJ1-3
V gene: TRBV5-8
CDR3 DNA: TGTGCCAGCAGTTCGAATTCAAGAAACACCATATATTTT
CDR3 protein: CASSSNSRNTIYF

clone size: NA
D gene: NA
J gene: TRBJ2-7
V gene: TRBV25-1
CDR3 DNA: TGTGCCAGCAGACACAACAGGGACTACGAGCAGTACTTC
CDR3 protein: CASRHNRDYEQYF

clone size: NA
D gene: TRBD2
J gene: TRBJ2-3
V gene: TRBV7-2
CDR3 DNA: TGTGCCAGCAGCTCGGGACTAGCGGGAGGGTGGACAGATACGCAGTATTTT
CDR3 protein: CASSSGLAGGWTDTQYF

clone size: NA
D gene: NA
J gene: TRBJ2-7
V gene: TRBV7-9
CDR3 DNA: TGTGCCAGCAGCCCATTCAGGGGTAGCTCCTACGAGCAGTACTTC
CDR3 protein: CASSPFRGSSYEQYF